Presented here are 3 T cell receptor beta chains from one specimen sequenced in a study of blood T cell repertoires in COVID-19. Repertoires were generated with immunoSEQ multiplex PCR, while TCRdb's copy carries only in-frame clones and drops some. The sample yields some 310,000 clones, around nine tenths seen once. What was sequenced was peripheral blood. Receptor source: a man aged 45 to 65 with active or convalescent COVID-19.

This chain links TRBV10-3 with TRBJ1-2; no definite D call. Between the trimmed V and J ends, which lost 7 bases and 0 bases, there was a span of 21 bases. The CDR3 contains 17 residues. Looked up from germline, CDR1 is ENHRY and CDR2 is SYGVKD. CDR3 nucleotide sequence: TGTGCCATCACTCTTTCGCTTGGGAGAGATCCTAACTATGGCTACACCTTC. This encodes CAITLSLGRDPNYGYTF.

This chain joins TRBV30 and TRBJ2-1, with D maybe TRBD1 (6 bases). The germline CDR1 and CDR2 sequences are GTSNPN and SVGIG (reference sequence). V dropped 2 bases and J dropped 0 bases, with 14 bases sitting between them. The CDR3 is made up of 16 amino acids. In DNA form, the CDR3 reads TGTGCCTGGAGTAGGGGGTCTAGGAGCTCCTACAATGAGCAGTTCTTC. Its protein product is CAWSRGSRSSYNEQFF.

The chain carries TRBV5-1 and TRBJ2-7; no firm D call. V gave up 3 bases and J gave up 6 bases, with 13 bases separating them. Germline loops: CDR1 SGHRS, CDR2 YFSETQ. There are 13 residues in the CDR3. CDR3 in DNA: TGCGCCAGCAGCTCCGTAGAGTCAGGCGAGCAGTACTTC. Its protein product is CASSSVESGEQYF.